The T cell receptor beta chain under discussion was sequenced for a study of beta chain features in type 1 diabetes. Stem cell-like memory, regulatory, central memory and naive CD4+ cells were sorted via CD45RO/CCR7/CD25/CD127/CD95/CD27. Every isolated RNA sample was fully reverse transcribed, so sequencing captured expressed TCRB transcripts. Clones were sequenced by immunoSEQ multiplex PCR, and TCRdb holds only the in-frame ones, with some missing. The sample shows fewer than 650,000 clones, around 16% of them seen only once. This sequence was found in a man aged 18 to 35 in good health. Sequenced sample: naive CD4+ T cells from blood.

The CDR3 loop reads CASSPSRPTDTQYF. The CDR3 DNA reads as TGTGCCAGCAGCCCCTCTAGACCCACAGATACGCAGTATTTT. The chain carries TRBV9 and TRBJ2-3; D gene unclear. Deletions cut 4 bases from V and 2 bases from J, with 11 bases between. The CDR3 is 14 amino acids. CDR1 SGDLS and CDR2 YYNGEE come from the germline V gene.